This T cell receptor beta chain emerged from a study of PD-L1 blockade in urothelial cancer (dated by TCRdb to 2017 to 2019). Background for the entire study: Therapy was started at some point between 2014 and 2016 for all patients, and atezolizumab 1,200 mg was administered intravenously every 3 weeks. About 90% of the roughly 30 patients were males with bladder-origin urothelial cancer, and about 60% of the roughly 30 reported a prior smoking history. A median of around 150,000 T cells and 65,000 to 90,000 unique TCRs was obtained from blood samples, and a median clonality of 0.080 was observed. Durable clinical benefit was achieved by nine patients but not by the remaining 20. An exploratory multi-omic analysis was conducted of the somatic, immune and clinical correlates of response to PD-L1 blockade with atezolizumab in urothelial cancer. Pretreatment blood TCR-seq was available for 30 or so patients, at least one posttreatment blood collection was obtained for approximately 25 patients, and tumor TCR-seq was available for approximately 25 patients. In the same patients, whole exome sequencing and RNA sequencing of pretreatment tumors were performed in addition to TCR sequencing. Blood samples were analyzed 3 weeks after the start of treatment (second dose) and 6 weeks after the start of treatment. Durable clinical benefit meant progression-free survival longer than 6 months, and TCR features were also tested against progression-free and overall survival. Pretreatment tumor samples, along with matched peripheral blood collected serially before and after atezolizumab treatment, underwent TCR sequencing. Patients had an ECOG performance status of 0 or 1 and had received between 0 and 3 prior chemotherapy regimens. General findings and caveats noted by the study authors: A pretreatment peripheral blood TCR clonality below the median was linked to improved progression-free and overall survival. Among patients with durable benefit, tumor-associated TCR clones showed greater expansion in peripheral blood 3 weeks after treatment started (n of about 21, p = 0.022). Small sample size (n of about 29) and many exploratory analyses mean the results are intended to be hypothesis-generating.

V ends up 7 bases short and J 6 bases short, with an unmatched junction base count of 6. The CDR3, from cysteine to phenylalanine, totals 13 residues. Kept here is only the CDR3 DNA, which spans 39 bases and is read in frame from base 1. From the germline V gene, CDR1 is MNHEY and CDR2 is SVGAGI. A cohort of approximately 30 patients with locally advanced or metastatic urothelial carcinoma, treated at Memorial Sloan Kettering on a trial protocol, was included. Peripheral blood mononuclear cells were collected pretreatment and during treatment, with between 1 and 8 total time points per patient. The Qiagen DNeasy Blood extraction kit was used to purify genomic DNA from total PBMCs and from tumor samples. PBMCs were collected pretreatment and during treatment, and were isolated and stored as previously described. To estimate absolute template abundance from read counts, synthetic TCR analog templates were spiked into each PCR. TCRbeta CDR3 regions were amplified from genomic DNA with bias-controlled V and J gene primers using the immunoSEQ assay. Rearranged TCRbeta segments were sequenced at approximately 20X coverage. Per the original workflow: Sequencing errors were corrected by clustering, and CDR3s were annotated against IMGT so that V, D and J genes could be assigned. Out-of-frame and stop-codon sequences were excluded, and only productive TCRbeta rearrangements were used in downstream analyses. Clonality was computed as one minus Shannon entropy normalized by the log of the number of unique productive sequences. Fisher's exact test with Benjamini-Hochberg correction, using a cutoff of adjusted p below 0.01, was how clones that differed between time points or between blood and tumor were identified. As stored in TCRdb, this immuneACCESS dataset retains in-frame rearrangements with V and J assigned. A fraction of the clones does not appear; measured against another copy, unresolved V genes explain less than half of the discrepancy, and the remainder lacks a known reason. For V, J and clone size, that table is used; D and trimming come from the DNA. The sample records about 100,000 clones, about 90% of which are singletons. Around 0.9% of the sample goes to the ten largest clones.

Concerning this clone itself: Its antigen is unknown. No clone much larger than this one lies a single base away; base qualities are absent.

The sequence was collected from a woman older than 75 with urothelial cancer. Sequenced here: PBMCs, sampled around atezolizumab (anti-PD-L1) treatment. Recombination joined TRBV6-5 with TRBJ2-1; 7 junctional bases match TRBD2. The DNA sequence is as follows: TGTGCCAGCACAAGACTAGCCTCCAATGAGCAGTTCTTC. Translated, this gives CASTRLASNEQFF.